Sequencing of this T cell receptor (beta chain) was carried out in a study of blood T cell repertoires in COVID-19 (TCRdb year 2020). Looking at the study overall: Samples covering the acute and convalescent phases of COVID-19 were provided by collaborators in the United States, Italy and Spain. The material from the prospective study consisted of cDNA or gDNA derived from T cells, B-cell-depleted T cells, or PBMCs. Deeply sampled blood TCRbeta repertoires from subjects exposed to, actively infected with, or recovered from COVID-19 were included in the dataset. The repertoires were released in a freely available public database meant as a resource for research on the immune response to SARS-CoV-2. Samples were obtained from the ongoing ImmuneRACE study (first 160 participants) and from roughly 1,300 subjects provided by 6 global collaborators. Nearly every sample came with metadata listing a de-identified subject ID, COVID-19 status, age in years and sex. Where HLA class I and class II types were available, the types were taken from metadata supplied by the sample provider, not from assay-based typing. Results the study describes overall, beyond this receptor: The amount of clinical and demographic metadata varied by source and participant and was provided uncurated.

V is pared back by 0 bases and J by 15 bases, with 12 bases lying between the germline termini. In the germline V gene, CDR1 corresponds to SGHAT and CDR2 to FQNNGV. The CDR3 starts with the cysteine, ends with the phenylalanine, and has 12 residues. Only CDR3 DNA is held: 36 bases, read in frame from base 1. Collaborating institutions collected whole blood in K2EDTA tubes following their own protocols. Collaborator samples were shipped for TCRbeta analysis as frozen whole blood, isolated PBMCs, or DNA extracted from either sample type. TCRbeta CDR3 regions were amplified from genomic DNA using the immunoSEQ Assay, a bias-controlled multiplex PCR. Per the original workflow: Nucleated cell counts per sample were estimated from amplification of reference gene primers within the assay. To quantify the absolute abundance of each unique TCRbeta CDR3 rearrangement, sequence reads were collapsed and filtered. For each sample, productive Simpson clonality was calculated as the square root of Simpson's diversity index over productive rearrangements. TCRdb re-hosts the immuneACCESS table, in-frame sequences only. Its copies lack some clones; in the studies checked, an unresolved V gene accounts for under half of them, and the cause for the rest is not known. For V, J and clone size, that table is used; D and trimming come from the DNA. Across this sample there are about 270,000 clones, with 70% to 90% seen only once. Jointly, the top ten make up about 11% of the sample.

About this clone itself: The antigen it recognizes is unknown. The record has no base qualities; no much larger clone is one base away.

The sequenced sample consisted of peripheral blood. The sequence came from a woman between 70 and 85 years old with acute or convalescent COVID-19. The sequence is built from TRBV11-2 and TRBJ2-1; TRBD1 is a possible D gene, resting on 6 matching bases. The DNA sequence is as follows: TGTGCCAGCAGCTTAGATAGAACAGGGCCGTTCTTC. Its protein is CASSLDRTGPFF.